The sample holds a few counts of the clone carrying this T cell receptor beta chain. Its matching antigen is unknown. This entry belongs to a study of healthy donors' naive CD4 and CD8 T cells. Points from the study as a whole: Negatively charged CDR3s marked CD8+ lineage; positively charged CDR3s marked CD4+ lineage.

CDR1 and CDR2 from the germline V gene are MNHEY and SVGEGT. The CDR3 is made up of 14 amino acids. J gave up 4 bases and V 2 bases, and 2 bases lay outside the gene matches. Starting from 500 ng of total RNA, TCR libraries were made with linear amplification. From the reads, TCRdb called clonotypes with MiXCR, one entry per CDR3 protein. Among 150,000 to 200,000 distinct CDR3 sequences listed, about 70% were seen once. This sequence originates from a pool of human donors in good health; the sample pools cells from several healthy donors. This chain links TRBV6-2 or TRBV6-3 with TRBJ2-3, with 8 bases fitting TRBD2. Specimen: naive CD4+ and CD8+ T cells sorted from blood, pooled from several donors. CDR3 bases: TGTGCCAGCAGTTACGACGGGAGGGCAGATACGCAGTATTTT. As protein: CASSYDGRADTQYF.